This record covers a single T cell receptor (beta chain). Its specificity is unknown. The patients, who ranged from 18 to 65 in age, presented with newly diagnosed hyperthyroidism lasting under 2 months. This record belongs to a study of T cells in Graves' hyperthyroidism and ophthalmopathy. Study results and caveats: Blood samples included most of the expanded thyroid clonotypes exceeding 0.001. A model using 13 V-J features told ophthalmopathy apart from stable hyperthyroidism.

What was amplified from RNA transcripts were TCR beta CDR3 regions. HTBI primers drove first-round RT-PCR of the TCR CDR3. One entry per CDR3 protein, called by TCRdb with MiXCR from the multiplex PCR reads. The data contain about 130,000 distinct CDR3 sequences, approximately 20% of them seen just once; the ten biggest clones take up around two thirds. The sample comprised blood. This sequence originates from a woman aged 45-60 years with Graves' hyperthyroidism that later progressed to Graves' ophthalmopathy.

CDR3 amino acids: CSAKQGSTDTQYF. The CDR3 coding sequence is TGCAGTGCTAAACAGGGGAGCACAGATACGCAGTATTTT. The J gene is TRBJ2-3, the V gene TRBV20-1; 7 nucleotides agree with TRBD1. The CDR3 covers 13 residues. The J segment lost 0 bases and the V segment lost 4 bases, leaving 1 base of the junction unmatched. Per germline, CDR1 DFQATT and CDR2 SNEGSKA (reference sequence).